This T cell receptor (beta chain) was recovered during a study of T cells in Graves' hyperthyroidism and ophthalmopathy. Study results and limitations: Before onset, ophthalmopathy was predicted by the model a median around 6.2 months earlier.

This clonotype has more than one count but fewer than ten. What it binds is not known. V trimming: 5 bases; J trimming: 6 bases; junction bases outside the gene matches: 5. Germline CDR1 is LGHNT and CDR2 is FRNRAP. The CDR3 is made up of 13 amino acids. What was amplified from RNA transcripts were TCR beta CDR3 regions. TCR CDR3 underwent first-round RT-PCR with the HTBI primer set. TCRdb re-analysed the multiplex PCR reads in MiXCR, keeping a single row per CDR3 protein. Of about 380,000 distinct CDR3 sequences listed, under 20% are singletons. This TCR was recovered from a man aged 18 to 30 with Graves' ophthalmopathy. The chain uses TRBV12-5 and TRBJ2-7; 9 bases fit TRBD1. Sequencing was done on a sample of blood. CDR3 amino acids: CASGPDRGTEQYF. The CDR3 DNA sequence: TGTGCTAGTGGTCCAGACAGGGGGACCGAGCAGTACTTC.